These 12 T cell receptor beta chains came from one sample sequenced in a study of CD8+ T cells in alopecia areata. RNA extraction was followed by reverse transcription into cDNA, which acted as the sequencing template. The method was immunoSEQ multiplex PCR; TCRdb's version includes in-frame clones alone and lacks a portion of them. The sample has 150,000 to 200,000 clones; roughly 60% are singletons. The starting material was CD4+ T cells sorted from blood, obtained at week 0. The receptors were sampled from a human donor with alopecia areata.

This chain uses TRBV18 with TRBJ2-5; no clear D. Trimming shortened V by 3 bases and J by 1 base, and 3 bases separated the two germline ends. Germline V gene data show CDR1 as KGHSH and CDR2 as LQKENI. The CDR3 extends over 12 amino acids. Written as DNA, the CDR3 is TGTGCCAGCTCACCCGTCCAAGAGACCCAGTACTTC. Translating it yields CASSPVQETQYF.

The table lists this clone with a few counts. The chain links TRBV29-1 to TRBJ1-1; no firm D call. Trimming stripped 7 bases from V and 1 base from J, with 19 bases between. Germline CDR1 and CDR2: SQVTM and ANQGSEA. The CDR3 runs to 15 residues. In nucleotides, the CDR3 is TGCAGCGCTAACAACCTAATATCACCGAACACTGAAGCTTTCTTT. This sequence encodes CSANNLISPNTEAFF.

The J gene is TRBJ1-1, the V gene TRBV29-1, with D maybe TRBD1 (5 bases). The V end lost 3 bases, the J end lost 0 bases, and 11 bases lay between the germline ends. Germline V gene sequence: CDR1 SQVTM, CDR2 ANQGSEA. The CDR3 runs 14 residues. The CDR3 nucleotides read TGCAGCGTTGAGTTCGCAGGGATGAACACTGAAGCTTTCTTT. The encoded protein is CSVEFAGMNTEAFF. The whole variable domain, filled in from reference TRBV29-1 and TRBJ1-1, reads SAVISQKPSRDICQRGTSLTIQCQVDSQVTMMFWYRQQPGQSLTLIATANQGSEATYESGFVIDKFPISRPNLTFSTLTVSNMSPEDSSIYLCSVEFAGMNTEAFFGQGTRLTVV.

This clone was detected only once. This chain connects TRBV15 to TRBJ2-1, with 9 bases matching TRBD2. Germline lookup yields CDR1 LNHNV and CDR2 YYDKDF (reference sequence). The CDR3 sequence is 15 residues long. The trim removed 0 bases at V and 8 bases at J, leaving 5 bases unmatched. The CDR3 sequence is CATSRDGSGGDEQFF. The CDR3 DNA reads as TGTGCCACCAGCAGAGATGGTAGCGGGGGCGATGAGCAGTTCTTC.

This clone appeared a single time. The chain combines TRBV29-1 with TRBJ1-2; the D gene is possibly TRBD1 (6 bases). The V and J ends lost 4 bases and 7 bases respectively, with 16 bases between them. Germline CDR1 is SQVTM and CDR2 is ANQGSEA. The CDR3 consists of 13 residues. For the CDR3, the DNA is TGCAGCGTTGTTGACAGGCGCCTGGGTGGCTACACCTTC. Protein product: CSVVDRRLGGYTF.

The CDR3 nucleotides read TGCGCCAGCAGCCCCGAGGTGATCAGGGAAGCTTTCTTT. Its translation: CASSPEVIREAFF. The chain links TRBV5-1 to TRBJ1-1; D is ambiguous. The CDR3 loop spans 13 amino acids. In germline, CDR1 is SGHRS, CDR2 YFSETQ. V gave up 4 bases and J gave up 8 bases, with 15 bases separating them.

This clone has only one observation. This rearrangement joins TRBV30 to TRBJ1-5; 8 nucleotides match TRBD1. Germline CDR1 reads GTSNPN; CDR2 reads SVGIG (reference sequence). This CDR3 region has 17 residues. Unmatched junction bases numbered 14, after V lost 7 bases and J lost 0 bases. The CDR3 reads CAFQRTGPFNSNQPQHF. The CDR3 coding sequence is TGTGCCTTCCAGCGGACAGGGCCCTTTAATAGCAATCAGCCCCAGCATTTT. Together with reference TRBV30 and TRBJ1-5, the CDR3 gives the full variable domain: SQTIHQWPATLVQPVGSPLSLECTVEGTSNPNLYWYRQAAGRGLQLLFYSVGIGQISSEVPQNLSASRPQDRQFILSSKKLLLSDSGFYLCAFQRTGPFNSNQPQHFGDGTRLSIL.

This chain uses TRBV7-2 with TRBJ1-1; D is possibly TRBD1 (5 bases). Germline V gives CDR1 SGHTA, CDR2 FQGNSA. Trimming removed 7 bases at V and 7 bases at J, with 16 bases between. This CDR3 is built from 13 residues. The CDR3 loop is CASNRPTDSEAFF. The CDR3 DNA is TGTGCCAGCAACAGACCGACAGACAGTGAAGCTTTCTTT. Looking up the rest from reference TRBV7-2 and TRBJ1-1 gives the full variable domain: GAGVSQSPSNKVTEKGKDVELRCDPISGHTALYWYRQSLGQGLEFLIYFQGNSAPDKSGLPSDRFSAERTGGSVSTLTIQRTQQEDSAVYLCASNRPTDSEAFFGQGTRLTVV.

This sequence joins TRBV30 and TRBJ1-1; no clear D gene. There are 14 residues in the CDR3. Per germline, CDR1 GTSNPN and CDR2 SVGIG (reference sequence). Trimming took off 1 base at V and 1 base at J, with 10 bases between the two ends. The CDR3: CAWSEVAENTEAFF. CDR3 in DNA: TGTGCCTGGAGTGAGGTGGCAGAGAACACTGAAGCTTTCTTT.

The chain uses TRBV5-6 and TRBJ2-2, with a tentative D call TRBD2 (6 bases). The germline V and J ends were trimmed by 3 bases and 3 bases, with 6 bases remaining between them. Germline V lookup: CDR1 SGHDT, CDR2 YYEEEE. This CDR3 is 13 amino acids long. DNA of the CDR3: TGTGCCAGCAGCTGGGAGGACACCGGGGAGCTGTTTTTT. Translated, it gives CASSWEDTGELFF.

The rearrangement joins TRBV5-7 to TRBJ2-1; 7 bases map to TRBD1. TRBV5-7 is assigned to the ORF class and has an uncertain function. This CDR3 region has 16 residues. Germline trimming cut 1 base from V and 2 bases from J; bases unmatched to any gene: 6. CDR3 bases: TGTGCCAGCAGCTTGTCAGGACAGGAGACCTACAATGAGCAGTTCTTC. This gives the protein CASSLSGQETYNEQFF.

V gene TRBV7-2 combines with J gene TRBJ2-7, with 7 bases matching TRBD1. Germline trimming cut 5 bases from V and 0 bases from J; bases unmatched to any gene: 7. Per the germline V gene, CDR1 is SGHTA and CDR2 is FQGNSA. There are 15 residues in the CDR3. CDR3 region: CASSPRTGYSYEQYF. In nucleotides, the CDR3 is TGTGCCAGCAGCCCGAGGACAGGTTACTCCTACGAGCAGTACTTC.